The clone carrying this T cell receptor beta chain was observed a handful of times. These data come from a study of blood T cell repertoires in COVID-19. Whole-study context: T cells, B-cell-depleted T cells, or PBMCs provided the cDNA or gDNA that served as material.

Recruited during active infection, patients (from Seattle) were subsequently followed longitudinally. The CDR3 extends over 18 amino acids. V lost 2 bases and J 7 bases, leaving 24 bases between the germline ends. Per germline, CDR1 SGHTA and CDR2 FQGTGA. Data came from immunoSEQ multiplex PCR; TCRdb stores just in-frame clones and leaves some out. Of more than 150,000 clones in the sample, around 87% were seen once. What was sequenced was peripheral blood. The chain joins TRBV7-3 to TRBJ2-1; the D gene is possibly TRBD2 (6 bases). The sequence was collected from a man aged 60 to 69 with COVID-19, enrolled during active disease. The CDR3 region has the DNA TGTGCCAGCAGCTTAGGATTAGGCGCCGGGGTCGGAGGGAATGAGCAGTTCTTC. Encoded protein: CASSLGLGAGVGGNEQFF.